This TCR beta chain was recorded in a study of T cell changes during pregnancy in multiple sclerosis. Germline lookup yields CDR1 SEHNR and CDR2 FQNEAQ (reference sequence). J lost 11 bases, V lost 4 bases, and 8 bases had no gene match. This CDR3 has 14 residues. Using immunoSEQ multiplex PCR, the repertoire was profiled, and TCRdb retains in-frame clones only, with some absent. The sample holds tens of thousands of clones, more than 85% seen once. V and J are TRBV7-9 and TRBJ1-4; the match to TRBD1 covers 9 bases. Here the sequenced sample was CD8+ T cells from peripheral blood mononuclear cells, taken after pregnancy. This TCR was sampled from a female donor with multiple sclerosis, enrolled in a pregnancy study. The CDR3 region has the DNA TGTGCCAGCAGCTCGGGACAGGGAGACAGGAAACTGTTTTTT. The encoded protein is CASSSGQGDRKLFF.